This T cell receptor (beta chain) was captured in a study of T cells in Graves' hyperthyroidism and ophthalmopathy. Amplified TCR beta CDR3 regions derived from RNA transcripts. The HTBI primer set served for first-round RT-PCR of the TCR CDR3. TCRdb reprocessed the multiplex PCR reads with MiXCR, giving one entry per CDR3 protein. The top ten clones hold 34% of a sample with about 640,000 distinct CDR3 sequences, around 20% of them seen once. Germline CDR1 reads MNHNS; CDR2 reads SASEGT. V lost 3 bases, J lost 6 bases, and 8 bases lay in between. The CDR3 covers 12 residues. Comments on this clonotype: This may stem from a read error, because a much larger clone lies one nucleotide away.

The TCR sequence derives from a man aged 25 to 40 with Graves' ophthalmopathy. Sample: blood. The J gene is TRBJ1-2, the V gene TRBV6-1, with a tentative D call TRBD1 (5 bases). CDR3 protein: CASSDPGHGYTF. In DNA, the CDR3 is TGTGCCAGCAGTGATCCAGGGCATGGCTACACCTTC.